The following is a TCR beta chain sequence with its context. What antigen it recognizes has not been identified. Base qualities were left out, and no much larger clone turns up one base away. One collaborating source in Seattle enrolled patients during active infection and followed them longitudinally through the course of disease. The collaborating institutions used their own protocols to collect whole blood in K2EDTA tubes. For TCRbeta analysis, collaborators shipped samples as frozen whole blood, isolated PBMCs, or DNA extracted from either of those sample types. These data come from a study of blood T cell repertoires in COVID-19 (dated by TCRdb to 2019 to 2021). Describing the broader study: The collaborator samples originated in the United States, Italy and Spain and spanned the acute and convalescent phases of COVID-19. The material from the prospective study consisted of cDNA or gDNA derived from T cells, B-cell-depleted T cells, or PBMCs. Subjects who had been exposed to COVID-19, were actively infected with it, or had recovered from it provided the deeply sampled blood TCRbeta repertoires that made up the dataset. A freely available public database, intended as a resource for researchers studying the immune response to SARS-CoV-2, is where the repertoires were released. Samples came from the ongoing ImmuneRACE study (first 160 participants) plus 1,254 subjects from 6 global collaborators. Nearly every sample came with metadata listing a de-identified subject ID, COVID-19 status, age in years and sex. Where available, HLA class I and class II types were taken from metadata supplied by the sample provider and were not determined by assay-based typing. The paper's findings and limits, for the study overall: The quantity of clinical and demographic metadata differed by source and by participant and was supplied without curation.

The CDR3 runs 13 residues from the cysteine to the phenylalanine. CDR3 DNA is the only sequence kept; it has 39 bases, read in frame from the first base. V loses 1 base of germline sequence and J loses 7 bases, and the interval between the two ends is 13 bases. CDR1 and CDR2 are drawn from the germline V gene (reference sequence): GTSNPN, SVGIG. TCRbeta CDR3 regions were amplified from genomic DNA using the immunoSEQ Assay, a bias-controlled multiplex PCR. The original methods were these. The number of nucleated cells in each sample was estimated by amplification of reference gene primers within the assay. Sequence reads were collapsed and filtered to measure the absolute abundance of every unique TCRbeta CDR3 rearrangement. For each sample, productive Simpson clonality was calculated by taking the square root of Simpson's diversity index across productive rearrangements. TCRdb took over this immuneACCESS table, retaining in-frame rearrangements with V and J assigned. Such tables are incomplete; in checked studies, under half of the missing clones stem from an unresolved V gene, and the remainder is unexplained. The V and J calls and the clone size are those of that table, but D and trimming were determined from the DNA. In this sample the table shows a few hundred thousand clones, more than 80% of which occur a single time. The ten largest clones represent approximately 7.5% of the sample.

The sequence was collected from a woman aged 25 to 45 with COVID-19, enrolled during active disease. The V and J genes are TRBV30 and TRBJ1-1; the D gene is possibly TRBD1, with 5 bases matching. Material for sequencing was peripheral blood. The CDR3 loop reads CAWSAGMGGEAFF. The sequence in DNA is TGTGCCTGGAGTGCAGGGATGGGTGGTGAAGCTTTCTTT.